This passage covers 22 T cell receptor beta chains from one sample sequenced in a study of cytomegalovirus exposure and HLA in healthy donors. Vbeta (60) and Jbeta (13) primers were used in the PCR. Clones were read by immunoSEQ multiplex PCR, and TCRdb kept only the in-frame ones, dropping some. The sample consists of about 130,000 clones, roughly three quarters of them appearing once. Material: PBMCs. These receptors came from a woman between 18 and 29 years old in good health and CMV-seronegative.

This chain links TRBV6-6 with TRBJ1-4; D may be TRBD1 (6 bases). Looked up from germline, CDR1 is MNHNY and CDR2 is SVGAGI (reference sequence). Trimming cost V 5 bases and J 7 bases, with 14 bases left between them. This CDR3 is 14 amino acids long. CDR3 loop: CASSAGGVAEKLFF. CDR3 DNA sequence: TGTGCCAGCAGTGCGGGGGGCGTCGCTGAAAAACTGTTTTTT.

J is TRBJ1-2 and V is TRBV30, with D perhaps TRBD1 (6 bases). This CDR3 comprises 13 residues. Germline V gives CDR1 GTSNPN, CDR2 SVGIG (reference sequence). V was trimmed by 3 bases and J by 2 bases, leaving 10 bases between them. The CDR3 coding sequence is TGTGCCTGGAGCGGGGGGGGCAACTATGGCTACACCTTC. The encoded protein is CAWSGGGNYGYTF.

The genes are TRBV12-2 and TRBJ2-1; the table's D gene call, TRBD1, was not cross checked with the DNA. TRBV12-2 has pseudogene status. CDR3 length: 20 amino acids. DNA of the CDR3: TGTGCAAGTCGCTTGCCCCGGGACAGGGTTTTAAATTTGATCAACAATGAGCAGTTCTTC. Amino acids: CASRLPRDRVLNLINNEQFF.

The V and J genes are TRBV10-1 and TRBJ2-5; D unclear. Germline V gene data show CDR1 as WNHNN and CDR2 as SYGVQD (reference sequence). V was trimmed by 6 bases and J by 3 bases, leaving 11 bases between them. The CDR3 has 13 residues. For the CDR3, the DNA is TGCGCCAGCAGCCCCGCAGGTGAAGAGACCCAGTACTTC. Protein: CASSPAGEETQYF.

The rearrangement links TRBV5-4 to TRBJ2-2; D may be TRBD2 (5 bases). The CDR3 extends over 16 amino acids. The ends were cut back, 0 bases at V and 4 bases at J, with 13 bases in the middle. Germline V gene sequence: CDR1 SGHNT, CDR2 YYREEE (reference sequence). CDR3 sequence: CASSLALSESTGELFF. The CDR3 region has the DNA TGTGCCAGCAGCTTGGCGCTTAGCGAGAGCACCGGGGAGCTGTTTTTT.

The DNA of the CDR3 is TGTGCCAGCAGTTTATCCCAGCGGGATAGAGATACGCAGTATTTT. Protein sequence: CASSLSQRDRDTQYF. This chain connects TRBV27 to TRBJ2-3; 7 nucleotides agree with TRBD2. This CDR3 is built from 15 residues. Looked up from germline, CDR1 is MNHEY and CDR2 is SMNVEV (reference sequence). Trimming cost V 0 bases and J 5 bases; bases outside gene matches: 5.

The chain carries TRBV2 and TRBJ1-1; TRBD1 agrees at 10 bases. The CDR3 totals 14 residues. V was clipped by 7 bases and J by 10 bases; unmatched bases: 12. CDR1 and CDR2 from the germline V gene are SNHLY and FYNNEI. DNA for the CDR3: TGTGCCAGCAAATTTGGGACAGGGGTTATCCGAGCTTTCTTT. This encodes CASKFGTGVIRAFF.

The chain is built from TRBV10-3 and TRBJ2-1; 9 bases agree with TRBD1. Germline lookup yields CDR1 ENHRY and CDR2 SYGVKD. This CDR3 is 15 amino acids long. Trimming cost V 6 bases and J 7 bases; bases outside gene matches: 10. DNA of the CDR3: TGTGCCATCAGGGACAGGGGCGACGGAGGGAATGAGCAGTTCTTC. Amino acids: CAIRDRGDGGNEQFF.

The chain employs TRBV7-9 and TRBJ1-2; 9 bases agree with TRBD1. The V gene end was trimmed by 5 bases and the J gene end by 7 bases; junction bases not matched to a gene: 11. The CDR3 is 15 amino acids. Germline V gene lookup returns CDR1 SEHNR and CDR2 FQNEAQ (reference sequence). The chain's CDR3 is CASSHRDRVPRGYTF. The CDR3, as DNA: TGTGCCAGCAGCCACCGGGACAGGGTTCCGCGTGGCTACACCTTC.

The rearrangement links TRBV5-6 to TRBJ1-2; TRBD1 agrees at 7 bases. Germline values: CDR1 SGHDT, CDR2 YYEEEE. The V and J ends lost 3 bases and 2 bases, in that order; junction bases with no gene match: 10. The CDR3 loop spans 16 amino acids. CDR3 loop: CASSSPGQVRNYGYTF. The CDR3 DNA follows: TGTGCCAGCAGCTCCCCCGGACAGGTAAGGAACTATGGCTACACCTTC.

The chain couples TRBV7-9 to TRBJ2-1, with 14 bases lining up with TRBD2. This CDR3 is built from 15 residues. CDR1 and CDR2 (germline): SEHNR, FQNEAQ (reference sequence). Trimming took 4 bases from V and 7 from J; bases not matched to a gene: 3. The CDR3 sequence is CASSSTSGRVNEQFF. The CDR3, as DNA: TGTGCCAGCAGCTCGACTAGCGGGAGGGTTAATGAGCAGTTCTTC.

J is TRBJ1-4 and V is TRBV5-1, with D unresolved. Per germline, CDR1 SGHRS and CDR2 YFSETQ. The length of the CDR3 is 16 residues. Trimming left V 4 bases short and J 5 bases short, with 18 bases between. The CDR3 bases are TGCGCCAGCAGCGCTGCCACAGCTCCGGCGAATGAAAAACTGTTTTTT. This translates into CASSAATAPANEKLFF.

The J gene is TRBJ1-5, the V gene TRBV7-8, with D hard to call. The germline CDR1 and CDR2 sequences are SGHVS and FQNEAQ. Trimming took 4 bases from V and 0 from J, leaving 16 bases between them. CDR3 length equals 17 residues. CDR3 nucleotides: TGTGCCAGCAGCTCCCTGAGTATGTCTGATAGCAATCAGCCCCAGCATTTT. Translation gives CASSSLSMSDSNQPQHF.

J is TRBJ1-1 and V is TRBV5-1; D is uncertain. Germline V gene sequence: CDR1 SGHRS, CDR2 YFSETQ. CDR3 length equals 15 residues. V lost 0 bases and J lost 5, with 14 bases in between. CDR3 sequence: CASSLEVATGTEAFF. The CDR3 coding sequence is TGCGCCAGCAGCTTGGAAGTGGCAACGGGGACTGAAGCTTTCTTT.

This clone has a handful of counts. This chain links TRBV13 with TRBJ2-2, with D perhaps TRBD2 (5 bases). V lost 5 bases and J lost 6, with 10 bases in between. From germline, CDR1 is PRHDT and CDR2 FYEKMQ (reference sequence). The CDR3 is made up of 13 amino acids. Here the CDR3 reads CASSAGGSGELFF. The CDR3 nucleotides are TGTGCCAGCAGCGCCGGAGGTTCCGGGGAGCTGTTTTTT.

This chain uses TRBV5-6 with TRBJ2-1; 8 nucleotides line up with TRBD1. The V gene end was trimmed by 1 base and the J gene end by 7 bases; junction bases not matched to a gene: 10. Germline loops: CDR1 SGHDT, CDR2 YYEEEE. The length of the CDR3 is 16 residues. CDR3 nucleotide sequence: TGTGCCAGCAGCTTGCATGGCAGGGGGCTGATAAATGAGCAGTTCTTC. Translating gives CASSLHGRGLINEQFF.

In DNA form, the CDR3 reads TGTGCCAGTTCGCCGGGGACAGGGGCCGGGGCCAACGTCCTGACTTTC. It specifies CASSPGTGAGANVLTF. The genes are TRBV19 and TRBJ2-6; 10 positions agree with TRBD1. V lost 8 bases to trimming and J lost 4 bases; unmatched junction nucleotides: 8. Germline V gene lookup returns CDR1 LNHDA and CDR2 SQIVND (reference sequence). The CDR3 loop spans 16 amino acids.

This chain joins TRBV6-1 and TRBJ1-1, with TRBD1 matching 8 bases. The germline gives CDR1 MNHNS, CDR2 SASEGT. The CDR3 totals 13 residues. DNA for the CDR3: TGTGACACGCAGGGGGCGAAGGGAACTGAAGCTTTCTTT. Translating it yields CDTQGAKGTEAFF.

The gene calls are TRBV11-3 and TRBJ2-3; possible D gene TRBD2, 5 bases. CDR1 and CDR2 (germline): SGHNT, YENEEA. This CDR3 is 15 amino acids long. V was trimmed by 1 base and J by 6 bases, leaving 14 bases between them. The CDR3 nucleotides read TGTGCCAGCAGCTTAGGAGGGCGGGCCGGTGATACGCAGTATTTT. Its translation: CASSLGGRAGDTQYF.

This chain links TRBV18 with TRBJ1-5; D call uncertain. The germline gives CDR1 KGHSH, CDR2 LQKENI. Trimming cost V 4 bases and J 4 bases, with 20 bases left between them. This CDR3 contains 17 residues. CDR3 sequence (DNA): TGTGCCAGCTCACTCCGGCGGGGAGAAAACTCAAATCAGCCCCAGCATTTT. It codes for CASSLRRGENSNQPQHF.

DNA of the CDR3: TGTGCCCTACGTGGGGCAGCTGGAAACACCATATATTTT. Amino acids: CALRGAAGNTIYF. The gene calls are TRBV2 and TRBJ1-3, with D maybe TRBD1 (5 bases). Trimming shortened V by 11 bases and J by 2 bases, and 13 bases separated the two germline ends. The germline CDR1 and CDR2 sequences are SNHLY and FYNNEI. The length of the CDR3 is 13 residues.

The genes are TRBV30 and TRBJ2-5; 8 nucleotides agree with TRBD2. This CDR3 contains 14 residues. The trim removed 0 bases at V and 11 bases at J, leaving 11 bases unmatched. Germline V gene lookup returns CDR1 GTSNPN and CDR2 SVGIG (reference sequence). The CDR3 reads CAWSVLAAGGEQYF. DNA of the CDR3: TGTGCCTGGAGTGTACTAGCGGCCGGGGGAGAGCAGTACTTC.